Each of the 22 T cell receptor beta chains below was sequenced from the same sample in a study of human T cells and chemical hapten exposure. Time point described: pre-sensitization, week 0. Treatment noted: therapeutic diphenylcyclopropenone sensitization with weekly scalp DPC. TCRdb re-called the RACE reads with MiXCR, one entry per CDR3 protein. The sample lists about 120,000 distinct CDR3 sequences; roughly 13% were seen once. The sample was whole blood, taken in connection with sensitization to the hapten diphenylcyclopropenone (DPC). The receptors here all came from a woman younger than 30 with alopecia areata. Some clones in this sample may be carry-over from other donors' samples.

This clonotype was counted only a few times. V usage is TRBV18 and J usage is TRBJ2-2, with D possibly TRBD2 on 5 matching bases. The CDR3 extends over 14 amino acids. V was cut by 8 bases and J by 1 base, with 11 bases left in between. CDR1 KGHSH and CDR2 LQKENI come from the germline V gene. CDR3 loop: CASRGRENTGELFF. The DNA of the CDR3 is TGTGCCAGCCGAGGGCGCGAGAACACCGGGGAGCTGTTTTTT.

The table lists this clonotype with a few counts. The CDR3 DNA is TGTGCCAGCTCACGGGAAGGGGACTGGGGCACTGAAGCTTTCTTT. It specifies CASSREGDWGTEAFF. The gene calls are TRBV18 and TRBJ1-1; D perhaps matches TRBD1 (5 bases). Germline V gives CDR1 KGHSH, CDR2 LQKENI. V was pared by 4 bases and J by 4 bases, with 16 bases between. The CDR3 covers 15 residues.

This CDR3 reads CASTLDRNRGQGAGANVLTF. CDR3 coding DNA: TGTGCCAGCACCTTAGACCGCAATAGGGGACAGGGGGCCGGGGCCAACGTCCTGACTTTC. The chain joins TRBV6-2 or TRBV6-3 to TRBJ2-6, with 12 bases lining up with TRBD1. The CDR3 has 20 residues. V was pared by 7 bases and J by 4 bases, with 17 bases of the junction left unmatched. Germline-derived CDR1 and CDR2 are MNHEY and SVGEGT.

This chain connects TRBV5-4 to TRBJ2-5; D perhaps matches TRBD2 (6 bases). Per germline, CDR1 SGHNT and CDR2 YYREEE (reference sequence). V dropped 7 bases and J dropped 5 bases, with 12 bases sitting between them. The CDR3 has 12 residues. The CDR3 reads CASGKEGETQYF. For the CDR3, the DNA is TGTGCCAGCGGCAAGGAGGGGGAGACCCAGTACTTC.

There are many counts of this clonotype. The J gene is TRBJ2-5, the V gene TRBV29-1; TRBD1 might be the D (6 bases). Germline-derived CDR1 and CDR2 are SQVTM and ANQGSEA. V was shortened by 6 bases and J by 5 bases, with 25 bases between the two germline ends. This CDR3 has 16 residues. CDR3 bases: TGCAGCGTCGGGAAGCAGGGGCTAGACCCGGGGGAGACCCAGTACTTC. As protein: CSVGKQGLDPGETQYF.

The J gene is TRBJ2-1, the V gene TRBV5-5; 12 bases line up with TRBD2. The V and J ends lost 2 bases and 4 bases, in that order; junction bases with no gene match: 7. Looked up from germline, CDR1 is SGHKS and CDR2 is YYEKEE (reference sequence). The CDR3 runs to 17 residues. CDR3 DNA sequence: TGTGCCAGCAGCTTTAGACTAGCGGGGGCTGGGTACAATGAGCAGTTCTTC. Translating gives CASSFRLAGAGYNEQFF.

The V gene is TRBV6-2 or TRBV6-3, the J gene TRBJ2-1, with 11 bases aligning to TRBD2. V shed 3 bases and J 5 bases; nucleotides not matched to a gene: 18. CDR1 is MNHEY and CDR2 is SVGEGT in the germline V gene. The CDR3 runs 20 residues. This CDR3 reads CASSYPDRLAGGRLNNEQFF. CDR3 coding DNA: TGTGCCAGCAGTTATCCGGATCGGCTAGCGGGGGGCAGACTAAACAATGAGCAGTTCTTC.

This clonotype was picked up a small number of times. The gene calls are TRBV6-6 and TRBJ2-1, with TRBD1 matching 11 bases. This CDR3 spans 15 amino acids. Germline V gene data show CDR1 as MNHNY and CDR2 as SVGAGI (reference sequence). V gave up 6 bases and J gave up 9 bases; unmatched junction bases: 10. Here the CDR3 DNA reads TGTGCCAGCAGCCACCCGGGACAGGGGGTTGTTGAGCAGTTCTTC. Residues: CASSHPGQGVVEQFF.

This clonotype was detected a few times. The CDR3 DNA is TGTGCCAGCAGCGATCCAGGATACGAGCAGTTCTTC. Residues: CASSDPGYEQFF. This chain links TRBV9 with TRBJ2-1; D is unclear. The ends were cut back, 3 bases at V and 10 bases at J, with 11 bases in the middle. The CDR3 is made up of 12 amino acids. Germline V CDR1 and CDR2: SGDLS, YYNGEE.

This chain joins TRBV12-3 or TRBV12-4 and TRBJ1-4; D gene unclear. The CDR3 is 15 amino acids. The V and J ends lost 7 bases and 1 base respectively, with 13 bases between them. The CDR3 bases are TGTGCCAGCACCAAGGTCGGGGTAACTAATGAAAAACTGTTTTTT. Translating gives CASTKVGVTNEKLFF.

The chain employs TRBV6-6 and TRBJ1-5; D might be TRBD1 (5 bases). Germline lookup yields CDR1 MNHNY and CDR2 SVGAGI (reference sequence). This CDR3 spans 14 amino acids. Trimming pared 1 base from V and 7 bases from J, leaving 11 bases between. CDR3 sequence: CASSYYGAGQPQHF. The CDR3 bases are TGTGCCAGCAGTTACTACGGGGCAGGGCAGCCCCAGCATTTT.

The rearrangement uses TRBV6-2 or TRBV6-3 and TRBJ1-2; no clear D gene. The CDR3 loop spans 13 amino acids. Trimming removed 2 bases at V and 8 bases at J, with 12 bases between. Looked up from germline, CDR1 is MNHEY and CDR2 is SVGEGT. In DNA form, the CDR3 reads TGTGCCAGCAGTTACATCAGGAGAGAAGGCTACACCTTC. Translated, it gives CASSYIRREGYTF.

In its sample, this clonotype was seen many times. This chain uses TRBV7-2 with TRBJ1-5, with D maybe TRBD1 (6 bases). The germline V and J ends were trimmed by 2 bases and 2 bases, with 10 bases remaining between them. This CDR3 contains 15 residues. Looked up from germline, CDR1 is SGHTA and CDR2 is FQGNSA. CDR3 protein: CASSLSGQRNQPQHF. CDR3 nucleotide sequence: TGTGCCAGCAGCTTAAGCGGACAGCGCAATCAGCCCCAGCATTTT.

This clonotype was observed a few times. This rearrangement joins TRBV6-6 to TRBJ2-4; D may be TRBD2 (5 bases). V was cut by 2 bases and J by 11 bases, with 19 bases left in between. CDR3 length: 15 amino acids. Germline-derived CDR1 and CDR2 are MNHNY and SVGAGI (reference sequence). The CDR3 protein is CASSYAGTTRPVQYF. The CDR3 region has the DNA TGTGCCAGCAGTTACGCCGGAACAACTAGACCCGTTCAGTACTTC.

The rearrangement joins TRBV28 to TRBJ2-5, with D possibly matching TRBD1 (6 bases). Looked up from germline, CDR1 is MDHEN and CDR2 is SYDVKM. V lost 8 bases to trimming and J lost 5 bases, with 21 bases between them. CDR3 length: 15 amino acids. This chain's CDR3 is CASGHSGAGEETQYF. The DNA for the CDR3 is TGTGCCAGCGGCCACTCCGGGGCAGGGGAGGAGACCCAGTACTTC.

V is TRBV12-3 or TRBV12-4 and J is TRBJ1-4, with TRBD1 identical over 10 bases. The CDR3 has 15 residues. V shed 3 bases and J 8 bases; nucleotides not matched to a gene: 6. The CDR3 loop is CASSLGTGAREKLFF. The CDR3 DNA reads TGTGCCAGCAGTTTGGGGACAGGGGCGAGGGAAAAACTGTTTTTT.

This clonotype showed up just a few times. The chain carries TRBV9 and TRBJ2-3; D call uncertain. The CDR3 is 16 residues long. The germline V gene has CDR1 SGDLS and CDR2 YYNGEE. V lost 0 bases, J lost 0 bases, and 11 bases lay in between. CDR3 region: CASSVVSSPSTDTQYF. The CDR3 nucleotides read TGTGCCAGCAGCGTAGTTAGTAGCCCAAGCACAGATACGCAGTATTTT.

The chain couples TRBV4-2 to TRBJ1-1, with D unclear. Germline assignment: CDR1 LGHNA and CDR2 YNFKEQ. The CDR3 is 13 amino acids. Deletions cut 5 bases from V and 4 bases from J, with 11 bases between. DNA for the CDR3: TGTGCCAGCAGCGAGGTTACGGGCACTGAAGCTTTCTTT. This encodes CASSEVTGTEAFF.

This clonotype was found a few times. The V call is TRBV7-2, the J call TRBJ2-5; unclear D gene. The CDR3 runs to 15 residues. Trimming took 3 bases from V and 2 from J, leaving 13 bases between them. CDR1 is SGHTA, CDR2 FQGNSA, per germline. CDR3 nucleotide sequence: TGTGCCAGCAGCTTTGGATTGACGGTACAAGAGACCCAGTACTTC. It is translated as CASSFGLTVQETQYF.

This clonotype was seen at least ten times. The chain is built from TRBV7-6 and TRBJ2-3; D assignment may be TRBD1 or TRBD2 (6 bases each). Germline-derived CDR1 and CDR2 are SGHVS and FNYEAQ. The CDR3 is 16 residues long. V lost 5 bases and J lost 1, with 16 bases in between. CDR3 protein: CASSPTGTAGTDTQYF. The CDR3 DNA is TGTGCCAGCAGCCCAACAGGGACTGCCGGCACAGATACGCAGTATTTT.

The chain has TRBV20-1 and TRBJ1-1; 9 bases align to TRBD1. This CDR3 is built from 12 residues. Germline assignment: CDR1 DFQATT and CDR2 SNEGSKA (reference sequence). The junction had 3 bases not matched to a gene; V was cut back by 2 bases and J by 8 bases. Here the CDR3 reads CSARRTGAEAFF. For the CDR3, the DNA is TGCAGTGCTAGACGGACAGGGGCGGAAGCTTTCTTT.

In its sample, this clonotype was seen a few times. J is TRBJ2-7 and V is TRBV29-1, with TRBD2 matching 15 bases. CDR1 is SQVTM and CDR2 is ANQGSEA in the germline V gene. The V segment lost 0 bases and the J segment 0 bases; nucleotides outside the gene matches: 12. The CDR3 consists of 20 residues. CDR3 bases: TGCAGCGTTGAAGACTCGGATTCCGGGACTAGCGGGGGGCACTCCTACGAGCAGTACTTC. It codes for CSVEDSDSGTSGGHSYEQYF.